A single sample is the source of the 24 T cell receptor beta chains below, sequenced in a study of T-cell reconstitution after alpha-beta-depleted transplantation in children. It was with unique molecular identifiers that the TCRbeta library was prepared. TCRdb fed the PCR reads into MiXCR, producing one record per CDR3 protein. The table has around 93,000 distinct CDR3 sequences, roughly 7.7% seen once. The sample was PBMCs from the stem cell graft donor, taken from the stem cell graft. The receptors were gathered from a human donor who donated a stem cell graft to a child with congenital amegakaryocytic thrombocytopenia.

CDR3 protein: CASSQQLGGVAEAFF. The DNA for the CDR3 is TGTGCCAGCAGCCAGCAGTTAGGAGGTGTGGCTGAAGCTTTCTTT. This chain links TRBV3-1 with TRBJ1-1; D unresolved. The V and J ends lost 3 bases and 6 bases respectively, with 17 bases between them. This CDR3 has 15 amino acids. Germline V CDR1 and CDR2: LGHDT, YNNKEL (reference sequence). The full variable domain, in which reference TRBV3-1 and TRBJ1-1 provide the parts outside the CDR3, is DTAVSQTPKYLVTQMGNDKSIKCEQNLGHDTMYWYKQDSKKFLKIMFSYNNKELIINETVPNRFSPKSPDKAHLNLHINSLELGDSAVYFCASSQQLGGVAEAFFGQGTRLTVV.

The V call is TRBV29-1, the J call TRBJ2-1, with D unresolved. The CDR3 runs to 13 residues. Trimming left V 6 bases short and J 7 bases short, with 16 bases between. CDR1 SQVTM and CDR2 ANQGSEA come from the germline V gene. The CDR3 coding sequence is TGCAGCGTCGAGCCCAGAGCCTCTAATGAGCAGTTCTTC. The encoded protein is CSVEPRASNEQFF.

Many counts were recorded for this clonotype. The gene calls are TRBV12-3 or TRBV12-4 and TRBJ2-7; weak D call: TRBD1 (5 bases). Trimming removed 5 bases from V and 1 base from J, with 6 bases in between. The CDR3 consists of 12 residues. CDR3 coding DNA: TGTGCCAGCAGTCAGGGTTCCTACGAGCAGTACTTC. Its translation: CASSQGSYEQYF.

This clonotype was observed many times. The genes are TRBV7-9 and TRBJ2-1; a weak D match, TRBD1 (6 bases). The V end was cut by 5 bases, the J end by 6 bases, with 14 bases between. The CDR3 covers 14 residues. Germline V gene data show CDR1 as SEHNR and CDR2 as FQNEAQ (reference sequence). CDR3 amino acids: CASSLLLGGNEQFF. CDR3 nucleotide sequence: TGTGCCAGCAGCCTCTTACTAGGGGGCAATGAGCAGTTCTTC.

Ten or more counts support this clonotype. The V gene is TRBV5-1, the J gene TRBJ1-1; the D is unclear. The V end was cut by 0 bases, the J end by 1 base, with 7 bases between. This CDR3 comprises 14 residues. The germline V gene has CDR1 SGHRS and CDR2 YFSETQ. The DNA for the CDR3 is TGCGCCAGCAGCTTGGACACTACGAACACTGAAGCTTTCTTT. It encodes CASSLDTTNTEAFF.

There are many counts of this clonotype. This rearrangement joins TRBV20-1 to TRBJ2-5; D gene uncertain. V lost 3 bases and J lost 2, with 4 bases in between. The CDR3 loop spans 11 amino acids. Germline-derived CDR1 and CDR2 are DFQATT and SNEGSKA (reference sequence). The CDR3 region has the DNA TGCAGTGCTAGTCGGCAAGAGACCCAGTACTTC. Translating it yields CSASRQETQYF.

The chain is built from TRBV19 and TRBJ2-3, with a tentative D call TRBD2 (6 bases). This CDR3 spans 17 amino acids. Trimming cost V 4 bases and J 2 bases, with 19 bases left between them. Germline-derived CDR1 and CDR2 are LNHDA and SQIVND (reference sequence). The CDR3: CASSTLSGGMATDTQYF. In nucleotides, the CDR3 is TGTGCCAGTAGTACCCTGAGTGGAGGGATGGCCACAGATACGCAGTATTTT.

This clonotype showed up many times. The gene calls are TRBV29-1 and TRBJ2-5, with 8 bases identical to TRBD1. Losses at the gene ends were 6 bases for V and 5 bases for J; bases not matched to a gene: 5. In germline, CDR1 is SQVTM, CDR2 ANQGSEA. This CDR3 has 12 residues. CDR3 DNA: TGCAGCGTAGGACAGGGAGGCGAGACCCAGTACTTC. Translation: CSVGQGGETQYF.

This clonotype came up many times. The rearrangement joins TRBV5-1 to TRBJ2-7, with D perhaps TRBD2 (6 bases). Germline V gene lookup returns CDR1 SGHRS and CDR2 YFSETQ. Deletions cut 3 bases from V and 4 bases from J, with 20 bases between. The CDR3 is made up of 16 amino acids. CDR3: CASSSSPGGARYEQYF. Here the CDR3 DNA reads TGCGCCAGCAGCTCATCTCCCGGGGGAGCCCGATACGAGCAGTACTTC. Drawing the rest from reference TRBV5-1 and TRBJ2-7, the complete variable domain is KAGVTQTPRYLIKTRGQQVTLSCSPISGHRSVSWYQQTPGQGLQFLFEYFSETQRNKGNFPGRFSGRQFSNSRSEMNVSTLELGDSALYLCASSSSPGGARYEQYFGPGTRLTVT.

This clonotype was seen many times. V gene TRBV5-1 combines with J gene TRBJ2-5; tentatively, D is TRBD1 (7 bases). Germline loops: CDR1 SGHRS, CDR2 YFSETQ. The V gene lost 0 bases and the J gene lost 0 bases, with 12 bases spanning the gap. CDR3 length: 16 amino acids. The DNA of the CDR3 is TGCGCCAGCAGCTTGGCCCCAGGGGGGTACCAAGAGACCCAGTACTTC. Amino acid sequence: CASSLAPGGYQETQYF.

This clonotype was counted ten times or more. The rearrangement joins TRBV5-1 to TRBJ2-7; TRBD2 aligns across 8 bases. Germline CDR1 reads SGHRS; CDR2 reads YFSETQ. The CDR3 sequence is 15 residues long. Trimming cost V 7 bases and J 1 base; bases outside gene matches: 10. CDR3 residues: CASAMKIAGSYEQYF. CDR3 bases: TGCGCCAGCGCGATGAAAATAGCGGGATCCTACGAGCAGTACTTC.

This clonotype was seen ten or more times. CDR3 loop: CASGRASGTGELFF. In DNA form, the CDR3 reads TGTGCCAGCGGGCGGGCCTCGGGCACCGGGGAGCTGTTTTTT. This sequence joins TRBV9 and TRBJ2-2; weak D call: TRBD2 (5 bases). Trimming removed 7 bases from V and 4 bases from J, with 14 bases in between. Looked up from germline, CDR1 is SGDLS and CDR2 is YYNGEE. The CDR3 contains 14 residues.

This clonotype was seen ten or more times. The V gene is TRBV12-3 or TRBV12-4, the J gene TRBJ2-1; D not certain. The CDR3 is 16 residues long. V lost 6 bases and J 0 bases, leaving 15 bases between the germline ends. CDR3 in DNA: TGTGCCAGCAGGAGCTTAAGTTCTCACTCCTACAATGAGCAGTTCTTC. This codes for CASRSLSSHSYNEQFF.

There are many counts of this clonotype. The chain has TRBV10-1 and TRBJ2-2; TRBD1 aligns across 10 bases. J lost 5 bases, V lost 4 bases, and 1 base had no gene match. Germline values: CDR1 WNHNN, CDR2 SYGVQD (reference sequence). The CDR3 has 14 residues. The CDR3 sequence is CASSGQGATGELFF. CDR3 sequence (DNA): TGCGCCAGCAGTGGACAGGGGGCGACCGGGGAGCTGTTTTTT.

This clonotype appeared many times. This chain uses TRBV5-1 with TRBJ2-7; D is uncertain. Germline assignment: CDR1 SGHRS and CDR2 YFSETQ. CDR3 length: 15 amino acids. Trimming pared 2 bases from V and 3 bases from J, leaving 15 bases between. This CDR3 is CASSLAPGRNYEQYF. The CDR3 DNA is TGCGCCAGCAGCTTAGCCCCCGGACGGAACTACGAGCAGTACTTC.

This clonotype appeared many times. The V and J genes are TRBV7-6 and TRBJ1-1; the match to TRBD1 covers 7 bases. The length of the CDR3 is 16 residues. With 5 bases clipped from V and 5 bases from J, the junction kept 14 bases outside the gene matches. The germline V gene has CDR1 SGHVS and CDR2 FNYEAQ. CDR3 sequence (DNA): TGTGCCAGCAGCCCGGACCCAGACAGGGCGAGGACTGAAGCTTTCTTT. This translates into CASSPDPDRARTEAFF.

The chain links TRBV7-9 to TRBJ2-1; D call uncertain. Trimming stripped 0 bases from V and 10 bases from J, with 7 bases between. The CDR3 has 12 amino acids. The V gene's germline CDR1 is SEHNR and CDR2 FQNEAQ (reference sequence). The CDR3 bases are TGTGCCAGCAGCTTAGCCGACGTAGAGCAGTTCTTC. This sequence encodes CASSLADVEQFF.

In its sample, this clonotype was seen many times. The gene calls are TRBV7-9 and TRBJ2-5; D is possibly TRBD1 (6 bases). Trimming cost V 5 bases and J 3 bases, with 16 bases left between them. Per germline, CDR1 SEHNR and CDR2 FQNEAQ (reference sequence). CDR3 length: 15 residues. This chain's CDR3 is CASSGLRGRKETQYF. CDR3 nucleotides: TGTGCCAGCAGCGGCCTTAGGGGGAGAAAAGAGACCCAGTACTTC.

In its sample, this clonotype was seen many times. This rearrangement joins TRBV28 to TRBJ2-6, with a possible D match to TRBD1 (5 bases). V was pared by 4 bases and J by 2 bases, with 12 bases between. The CDR3 length is 16 residues. The V gene's germline CDR1 is MDHEN and CDR2 SYDVKM. The CDR3 protein is CASSSPTVPGANVLTF. CDR3 DNA: TGTGCCAGCAGTTCTCCGACAGTCCCTGGGGCCAACGTCCTGACTTTC.

At least ten counts were recorded for this clonotype. V and J are TRBV5-6 and TRBJ2-3, with D maybe TRBD2 (5 bases). The CDR3 spans 14 residues. Germline-derived CDR1 and CDR2 are SGHDT and YYEEEE. The V gene lost 2 bases and the J gene lost 2 bases, with 9 bases spanning the gap. The chain's CDR3 is CASSFRRDTDTQYF. For the CDR3, the DNA is TGTGCCAGCAGCTTTCGACGGGACACAGATACGCAGTATTTT. The complete variable domain, with remaining parts taken from reference TRBV5-6 and TRBJ2-3, reads DAGVTQSPTHLIKTRGQQVTLRCSPKSGHDTVSWYQQALGQGPQFIFQYYEEEERQRGNFPDRFSGHQFPNYSSELNVNALLLGDSALYLCASSFRRDTDTQYFGPGTRLTVL.

About this clonotype: Likely a read error: the CDR3 ends without its conserved phenylalanine or tryptophan. This chain connects TRBV7-8 to TRBJ2-3; maybe TRBD1 (6 bases). CDR3 length: 14 amino acids. In germline, CDR1 is SGHVS, CDR2 FQNEAQ. V shed 7 bases and J shed 4 bases, with 15 bases lying between them. The DNA of the CDR3 is TGTGCCAGCATCGAGGTTAGGACAGCAGATACGCAGTATTTG. This encodes CASIEVRTADTQYL.

This clonotype was found many times. The chain links TRBV20-1 to TRBJ2-1; 11 nucleotides match TRBD2. The CDR3 contains 15 residues. The germline CDR1 and CDR2 sequences are DFQATT and SNEGSKA (reference sequence). V gave up 5 bases and J gave up 7 bases; unmatched junction bases: 10. The CDR3 sequence: CSAAETSGTLNEQFF. CDR3 nucleotides: TGCAGTGCTGCAGAGACTAGCGGGACCCTAAATGAGCAGTTCTTC.

This clonotype was detected ten times or more. The genes are TRBV12-3 or TRBV12-4 and TRBJ2-7, with TRBD1 matching over 10 bases. The trim removed 6 bases at V and 5 bases at J, leaving 13 bases unmatched. This CDR3 region has 16 residues. Here the CDR3 reads CASSRNLFGTGDEQYF. Written as DNA, the CDR3 is TGTGCCAGCAGCCGAAACCTTTTTGGGACAGGGGACGAGCAGTACTTC.

This clonotype has at least ten counts. This CDR3 is CSARATDHSGNTIYF. The CDR3 coding sequence is TGCAGTGCTAGAGCGACAGATCACTCTGGAAACACCATATATTTT. The chain has TRBV20-1 and TRBJ1-3; the D gene is possibly TRBD1 (5 bases). This CDR3 contains 15 residues. Per the germline V gene, CDR1 is DFQATT and CDR2 is SNEGSKA (reference sequence). V gave up 1 base and J gave up 0 bases, with 10 bases separating them.